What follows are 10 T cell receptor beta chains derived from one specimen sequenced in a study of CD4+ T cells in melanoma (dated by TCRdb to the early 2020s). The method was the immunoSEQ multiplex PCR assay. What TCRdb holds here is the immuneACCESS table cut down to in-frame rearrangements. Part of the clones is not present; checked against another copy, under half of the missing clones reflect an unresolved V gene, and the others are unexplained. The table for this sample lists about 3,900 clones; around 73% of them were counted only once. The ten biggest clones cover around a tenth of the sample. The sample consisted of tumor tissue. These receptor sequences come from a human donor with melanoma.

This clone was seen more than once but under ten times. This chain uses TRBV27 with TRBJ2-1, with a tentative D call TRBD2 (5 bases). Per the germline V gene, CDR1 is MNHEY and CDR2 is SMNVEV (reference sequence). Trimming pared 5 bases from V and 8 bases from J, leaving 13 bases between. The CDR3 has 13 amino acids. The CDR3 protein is CASSPDLGHEQFF. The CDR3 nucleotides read TGTGCCAGCAGTCCGGACTTGGGCCATGAGCAGTTCTTC.

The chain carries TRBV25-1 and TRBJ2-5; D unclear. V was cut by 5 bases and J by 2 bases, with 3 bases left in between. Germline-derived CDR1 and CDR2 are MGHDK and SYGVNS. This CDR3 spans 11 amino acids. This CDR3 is CASSRQETQYF. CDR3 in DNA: TGTGCCAGCAGTCGACAAGAGACCCAGTACTTC.

The CDR3 protein is CATTGLAGTQYF. The DNA for the CDR3 is TGTGCCACGACAGGCCTCGCAGGAACCCAGTACTTC. This chain links TRBV7-9 with TRBJ2-5, with D maybe TRBD1 (6 bases). Per germline, CDR1 SEHNR and CDR2 FQNEAQ (reference sequence). CDR3 length: 12 amino acids. The V end lost 10 bases, the J end lost 8 bases, and 17 bases lay between the germline ends.

In nucleotides, the CDR3 is TGTGCCAGCAGTTTATCGGACAGGGCTAGCACAGATACGCAGTATTTT. Encoded protein: CASSLSDRASTDTQYF. The gene calls are TRBV27 and TRBJ2-3; TRBD1 matches at 8 bases. Germline V gene sequence: CDR1 MNHEY, CDR2 SMNVEV (reference sequence). Trimming at V came to 0 bases and at J to 0 bases, leaving 2 bases not matched to a gene. CDR3 length: 16 residues.

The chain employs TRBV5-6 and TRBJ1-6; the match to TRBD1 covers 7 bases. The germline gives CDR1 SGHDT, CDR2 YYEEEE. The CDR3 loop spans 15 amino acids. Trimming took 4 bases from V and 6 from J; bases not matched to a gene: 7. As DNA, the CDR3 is TGTGCCAGCAGCCTATCAGGGGGGTTTAATTCACCCCTCCACTTT. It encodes CASSLSGGFNSPLHF.

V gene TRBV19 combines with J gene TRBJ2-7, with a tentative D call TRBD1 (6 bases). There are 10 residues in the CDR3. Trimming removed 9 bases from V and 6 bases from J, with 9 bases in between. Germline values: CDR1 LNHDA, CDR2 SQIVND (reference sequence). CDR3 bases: TGTGCCAGCACAGGGCCCGAGCAGTACTTC. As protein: CASTGPEQYF.

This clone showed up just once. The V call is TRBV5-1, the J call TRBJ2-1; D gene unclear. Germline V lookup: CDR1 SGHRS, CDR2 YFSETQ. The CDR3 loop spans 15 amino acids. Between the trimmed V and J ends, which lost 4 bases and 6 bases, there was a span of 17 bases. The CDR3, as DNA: TGCGCCAGCAGCCGCGGCAGCGAGGTATTCAATGAGCAGTTCTTC. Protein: CASSRGSEVFNEQFF.

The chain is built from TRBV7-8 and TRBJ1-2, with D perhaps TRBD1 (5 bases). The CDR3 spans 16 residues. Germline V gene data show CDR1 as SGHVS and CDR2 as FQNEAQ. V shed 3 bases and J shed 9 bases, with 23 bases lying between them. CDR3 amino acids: CASSFILKGYRHSYTF. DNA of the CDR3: TGTGCCAGCAGCTTCATTCTAAAGGGGTATCGTCATAGCTACACCTTC.

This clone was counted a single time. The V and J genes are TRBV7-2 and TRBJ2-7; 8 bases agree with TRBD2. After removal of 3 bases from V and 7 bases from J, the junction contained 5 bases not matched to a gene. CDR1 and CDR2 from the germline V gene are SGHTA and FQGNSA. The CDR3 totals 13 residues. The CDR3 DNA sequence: TGTGCCAGCAGCTTTAGCGGGACGGGAGAGCAGTACTTC. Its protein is CASSFSGTGEQYF.

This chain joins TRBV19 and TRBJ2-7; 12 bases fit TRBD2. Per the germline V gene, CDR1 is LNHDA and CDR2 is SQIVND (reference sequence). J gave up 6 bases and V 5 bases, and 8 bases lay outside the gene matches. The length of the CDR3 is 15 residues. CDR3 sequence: CASSLAGGPESEQYF. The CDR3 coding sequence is TGTGCCAGTAGTCTAGCGGGAGGGCCTGAATCCGAGCAGTACTTC.